Listed below are T cell receptor beta chains from one sample, sequenced in a study of blood T cells in healthy people across ages. MiXCR was run by TCRdb on the 5' RACE reads, yielding one entry per CDR3 protein. The sample holds some 1.5 million distinct CDR3 sequences, 28% seen once. Source material: blood. The source of these receptors is a woman in her 30s in good health. Both conserved end residues are part of each CDR3. Fields, in order: V gene, D gene, J gene, CDR3 protein. D genes are given only for firm matches.

TRBV5-1,TRBD2,TRBJ2-2,CASSSPSGSVTGELFF
TRBV5-1,TRBD1,TRBJ2-7,CASTKDRGGISYEQYF
TRBV29-1,.,.,CSVGSKGETQYF
TRBV7-7,TRBD2,TRBJ2-2,CASSLALAGGGESTGELFF
TRBV12-3/TRBV12-4,TRBD2,TRBJ2-5,CASSRGLASAREETQYF
TRBV15,.,TRBJ1-2,CATREEHRAWYGYTF
TRBV29-1,.,TRBJ1-4,CSARSGPSEKLFF
TRBV3-1,TRBD2,TRBJ2-2,CASSHVGLAGENTGELFF
TRBV7-2,TRBD2,TRBJ2-7,CASSSQTSGRAREQYF
TRBV20-1,.,TRBJ2-7,CSAPVTGRPSYEQYF
TRBV7-9,.,TRBJ1-6,CASVLETGTLNSPLHF
TRBV7-2,.,TRBJ2-1,CASNDGLNEQFF
TRBV7-7,.,TRBJ2-5,CASSLIYQETQYF
TRBV5-4,.,TRBJ1-4,CASSFQGRATNEKLFF
TRBV2,.,TRBJ2-2,CASRPDLGELFF
TRBV2,.,TRBJ2-4,CASSEALRVAKNIQYF
TRBV5-1,TRBD1,TRBJ2-7,CASSQTGAGVDEQYF
TRBV27,TRBD1,TRBJ1-2,CASSRSTSGTGGVGYGHTF
TRBV4-1,.,TRBJ2-4,CASSQVRGSQNIQYF
TRBV7-3,.,TRBJ2-1,CASSWWESSYNEQFF
TRBV7-9,.,TRBJ2-7,CASSLSTGTSYEQYF
TRBV5-1,TRBD1,TRBJ2-3,CASAKDRASTDTQYF
TRBV29-1,TRBD1,TRBJ1-4,CSVSTGETNEKLFF
TRBV5-1,TRBD1,TRBJ2-7,CASSLIPVAGTGGSYEQYF
TRBV7-9,.,TRBJ2-7,CASSLGEARQYF
TRBV9,.,TRBJ2-7,CASSVGPDSYEQYF
TRBV5-1,.,TRBJ2-1,CASSLGIRDKGRREQFF
TRBV9,TRBD2,.,CASSAQAGAFYEQYF
TRBV10-3,TRBD2,TRBJ2-1,CAISRGSGGSYNEQFF
TRBV3-1,.,TRBJ2-7,CASSPTAPYEQYF
TRBV15,TRBD1,TRBJ1-5,CATSRVDRGPNQPQHF
TRBV5-1,.,TRBJ2-7,CASGGETGYNEQYF
TRBV28,TRBD1,TRBJ1-4,CASSAPGQGFEKLFF
TRBV28,.,.,CASKRKTVQETQYF
TRBV7-3,TRBD1,TRBJ2-6,CASSLGTGFGANVRTF
TRBV10-3,.,TRBJ2-5,CAISDRESGETQYF
TRBV20-1,.,TRBJ1-2,CSAPPSGVTGYGYTF
TRBV5-5,.,TRBJ1-5,CASSSRGVGSQPQHF
TRBV10-3,TRBD2,TRBJ2-7,CAGGGPYEQYF
TRBV30,TRBD2,TRBJ2-1,CAFTTGGFSYNEQFF
TRBV10-3,TRBD1,TRBJ2-5,CASRDRESSEQYF
TRBV5-5,TRBD2,TRBJ2-1,CASSATLAINEQFF
TRBV5-1,TRBD2,TRBJ2-5,CAGSHGLAEQETQYF
TRBV29-1,TRBD2,TRBJ2-3,CSVEASGGQIRTDTQYF
TRBV20-1,.,TRBJ2-1,CSARVRGGGDNEQFF
TRBV7-9,TRBD2,TRBJ2-7,CASSGGRLAGVEQYF
TRBV7-9,.,TRBJ1-2,CASSLTGVNYGYTF
TRBV5-1,.,TRBJ2-3,CASSPREETDTQYF
TRBV6-1,.,TRBJ1-2,CASSEQWLYTF
TRBV18,.,TRBJ2-7,CASSPPGLTYEQYF
TRBV5-1,.,TRBJ1-2,CASSSPGVNGYTF
TRBV12-3/TRBV12-4,.,TRBJ2-3,CASSFTATTDTQYF
TRBV20-1,TRBD2,TRBJ2-1,CSARYLAGTNEQFF
TRBV12-3/TRBV12-4,TRBD2,TRBJ2-5,CASSWERGAFVNEQYF
TRBV10-2,TRBD2,TRBJ2-7,CAGSEGMRTSRESYEQYF